This passage covers 9 T cell receptor beta chains from one sample sequenced in a study of CD8+ T cells in alopecia areata. Extraction and reverse transcription of RNA yielded cDNA as the sequencing template. Clones were read by immunoSEQ multiplex PCR, and TCRdb kept only the in-frame ones, dropping some. The data contain around 140,000 clones, roughly 64% of them seen just once; the ten biggest clones take up around 6%. Sequenced here: CD4+ T cells sorted from blood, sampled at week 0. Receptors were obtained from a human donor with alopecia areata.

This clone came up a few times. V gene TRBV30 combines with J gene TRBJ2-6; D remains ambiguous. CDR3 length: 17 amino acids. Germline lookup yields CDR1 GTSNPN and CDR2 SVGIG (reference sequence). V gave up 4 bases and J gave up 0 bases, with 16 bases separating them. In DNA, the CDR3 is TGTGCCTGGACAGTCGGAACTCTAAGCTCTGGGGCCAACGTCCTGACTTTC. Its translation: CAWTVGTLSSGANVLTF.

The chain is built from TRBV25-1 and TRBJ2-1, with 9 nucleotides matching TRBD1. The germline gives CDR1 MGHDK, CDR2 SYGVNS. This CDR3 comprises 14 residues. V lost 3 bases and J lost 8; bases outside the gene matches: 5. CDR3 residues: CASSDGTGSHEQFF. CDR3 bases: TGTGCCAGCAGTGACGGGACAGGGAGCCATGAGCAGTTCTTC.

This clone was detected only a few times. The chain's CDR3 is CASSQGFRGYF. CDR3 bases: TGCGCCAGCAGTCAAGGTTTCCGGGGATATTTT. This rearrangement joins TRBV23-1 to TRBJ1-3; D is unclear. TRBV23-1 is known as an ORF, though its function is uncertain. V lost 2 bases to trimming and J lost 15 bases, with 11 bases between them. The CDR3 length is 11 residues.

The sample holds a few counts of this clone. V and J are TRBV29-1 and TRBJ1-1, with D unclear. The CDR3 length is 13 residues. V was trimmed by 4 bases and J by 0 bases, leaving 9 bases between them. CDR1 is SQVTM, CDR2 ANQGSEA, per germline. CDR3 residues: CSVVQHMNTEAFF. The CDR3, as DNA: TGCAGCGTTGTGCAGCACATGAACACTGAAGCTTTCTTT.

The rearrangement links TRBV7-3 to TRBJ2-1; possible D gene TRBD2, 6 bases. V lost 6 bases to trimming and J lost 9 bases, with 18 bases between them. This CDR3 region has 14 residues. Germline V CDR1 and CDR2: SGHTA, FQGTGA. This CDR3 is CASSTGVPYGEQFF. The CDR3 nucleotides are TGTGCCAGCAGTACGGGGGTCCCTTATGGTGAGCAGTTCTTC.

This chain uses TRBV6-5 with TRBJ2-7; D unclear. Germline CDR1 reads MNHEY; CDR2 reads SVGAGI. CDR3 length equals 14 residues. The ends were cut back, 5 bases at V and 1 base at J, with 12 bases in the middle. The chain's CDR3 is CASSRSKSSYEQYF. DNA of the CDR3: TGTGCCAGCAGTCGCAGCAAGAGTTCCTACGAGCAGTACTTC.

The table lists this clone with a few counts. The chain uses TRBV7-9 and TRBJ2-5; maybe TRBD2 (6 bases). This CDR3 region has 11 residues. V gave up 1 base and J gave up 9 bases, with 6 bases separating them. From germline, CDR1 is SEHNR and CDR2 FQNEAQ (reference sequence). The CDR3 sequence: CASSLGRAQYF. DNA of the CDR3: TGTGCCAGCAGCTTAGGGAGGGCCCAGTACTTC.

J is TRBJ2-5 and V is TRBV15, with a possible D match to TRBD2 (6 bases). CDR3 length: 15 amino acids. Trimming shortened V by 0 bases and J by 4 bases, and 12 bases separated the two germline ends. Germline CDR1 LNHNV, CDR2 YYDKDF (reference sequence). In DNA, the CDR3 is TGTGCCACCAGCAGAGATCCGGGGGAAGGAGAGACCCAGTACTTC. This encodes CATSRDPGEGETQYF. Full variable domain (outside the CDR3, taken from reference TRBV15 and TRBJ2-5): DAMVIQNPRYQVTQFGKPVTLSCSQTLNHNVMYWYQQKSSQAPKLLFHYYDKDFNNEADTPDNFQSRRPNTSFCFLDIRSPGLGDTAMYLCATSRDPGEGETQYFGPGTRLLVL.

This chain joins TRBV7-2 and TRBJ2-2; D ambiguous. V lost 0 bases and J lost 4, with 9 bases in between. The CDR3 runs to 15 residues. The germline V gene encodes CDR1 SGHTA and CDR2 FQGNSA. This CDR3 is CASSLAGFATGELFF. In DNA, the CDR3 is TGTGCCAGCAGCTTAGCGGGCTTTGCCACCGGGGAGCTGTTTTTT. Together with reference TRBV7-2 and TRBJ2-2, the CDR3 gives the full variable domain: GAGVSQSPSNKVTEKGKDVELRCDPISGHTALYWYRQSLGQGLEFLIYFQGNSAPDKSGLPSDRFSAERTGGSVSTLTIQRTQQEDSAVYLCASSLAGFATGELFFGEGSRLTVL.